Listed below are T cell receptor beta chains from one sample, sequenced in a study of identifying expanded T cells in peripheral blood. The table came from immunoSEQ multiplex PCR; TCRdb's copy has only in-frame clones and leaves some out. The sample consists of approximately 59,000 clones, roughly 87% of them appearing once. The material sequenced was blood. All receptors come from a person aged 18 to 70 in good health. Both conserved end residues are part of each CDR3. The D gene is left open where the match is weak. Clone size is stated in some rows and not others, as once, few, many or a class when expanded.

- TRBJ2-1 TRBV7-3 - TGTGCCAGCAGCTTAGCCGGTTCCACGGGCGGGGCCTACAATGAGCAGTTCTTC CASSLAGSTGGAYNEQFF
- TRBJ1-5 TRBV11-2 - TGTGCCAGCAGCTTTGACAGAAATCAGCCCCAGCATTTT CASSFDRNQPQHF
- TRBJ2-3 TRBV28 - TGTGCCAGCAGTTTAAGGGGTGCGGGATTCACAGATACGCAGTATTTT CASSLRGAGFTDTQYF
- TRBJ1-3 TRBV7-2 - TGTGCCAGCAGCCCCGGTAGAACGGCTGGAAACACCATATATTTT CASSPGRTAGNTIYF
- TRBJ2-1 TRBV7-2 - TGTGCCAGCAGCACCCGGGCGGGACAGACCTACAATGAGCAGTTCTTC CASSTRAGQTYNEQFF
- TRBJ2-5 TRBV11-2 - TGTGCCAGCAGCCGAGACCCGTACCAAGAGACCCAGTACTTC CASSRDPYQETQYF
- TRBJ2-1 TRBV9 - TGTGCCAGCAGCGGTAGGAACAATGAGCAGTTCTTC CASSGRNNEQFF
TRBD2 TRBJ2-7 TRBV30 - TGTGCCCGCAGTGGGGAGGGCACCTACGAGCAGTACTTC CARSGEGTYEQYF
TRBD2 TRBJ2-2 TRBV7-6 - TGTGCCAGCAGCTTAGCGCCCGAACTAGCGGGGGCCACCCGTGGGACCGGGGAGCTGTTTTTT CASSLAPELAGATRGTGELFF
- TRBJ1-1 TRBV7-8 once TGTGCCAGCAGCTTAGGCCCAGGCGGGAACACTGAAGCTTTCTTT CASSLGPGGNTEAFF
TRBD2 TRBJ2-3 TRBV9 - TGTGCCAGCAGCGTTCAGCGGGAGGGGTTGCCAGATACGCAGTATTTT CASSVQREGLPDTQYF
- TRBJ2-7 TRBV2 - TGTGCCAGCAGCACGGACGGAGCCGTGGAGCAGTACTTC CASSTDGAVEQYF
TRBD1 TRBJ2-7 TRBV6-5 once TGTGCCAGCAGTGGGGACAGGGGATCCTACGAGCAGTACTTC CASSGDRGSYEQYF
TRBD1 TRBJ1-5 TRBV28 - TGTGCCAGCAGGGGGGGACAGGGGAATCAGCCCCAGCATTTT CASRGGQGNQPQHF
- TRBJ2-2 TRBV11-3 - TGTGCCAGCAGCTTAGTAGCGAACACCGGGGAGCTGTTTTTT CASSLVANTGELFF
- TRBJ1-1 TRBV28 - TGTGCCAGCAGTTTGTGGGGGGCGCGTGGCACTGAAGCTTTCTTT CASSLWGARGTEAFF
TRBD2 TRBJ2-1 TRBV12-5 - TGTGCTAGTGGTTTGGTACGGATTAGCGGGGCGAAAAGGGGGGATGAGCAGTTCTTC CASGLVRISGAKRGDEQFF
TRBD2 TRBJ2-7 TRBV19 - TGTGCCAGTAGTATCGGTTACGGGAGGGCCTACGAGCAGTACTTC CASSIGYGRAYEQYF
TRBD1 TRBJ1-5 TRBV6-5 - TGTGCCAGCACACTGGACAGGGCCCTTCATCAGCCCCAGCATTTT CASTLDRALHQPQHF
TRBD1 TRBJ1-6 TRBV18 - TGTGCCAGCTCACCCGGGACAGGGCATTCACCCCTCCACTTT CASSPGTGHSPLHF
- TRBJ2-1 TRBV4-1 - TGCGCCAGCAGCCCGACTAGTCGCTCCTACAATGAGCAGTTCTTC CASSPTSRSYNEQFF
TRBD2 TRBJ2-2 TRBV19 - TGTGCCAGTAGTATTGAGGGAGGGATGAACACCGGGGAGCTGTTTTTT CASSIEGGMNTGELFF
TRBD2 TRBJ2-5 TRBV7-2 - TGTGCCAGCAGCTCGCGGGGGGGAGAGACCCAGTACTTC CASSSRGGETQYF
- TRBJ1-1 TRBV7-9 - TGTGCCAGCAGCTTACAAGCGAACACTGAAGCTTTCTTT CASSLQANTEAFF
- TRBJ2-7 TRBV4-3 - TGCGCCAGCAGCCTGACGGTTGGGGGTTCCTACGAGCAGTACTTC CASSLTVGGSYEQYF
TRBD2 TRBJ2-7 TRBV29-1 - TGCAGCGTTGCGTCTGCCAGACTAGCGGGAGCCTACGAGCAGTACTTC CSVASARLAGAYEQYF
- TRBJ1-2 TRBV4-3 once TGCGCCAGCAGCCAAGATGGCGGGTGGCAGGGGAGAACGGTAGGCTACACCTTC CASSQDGGWQGRTVGYTF
- TRBJ1-1 TRBV19 - TGTGCCAGTAGCCTTATTCTGAACACTGAAGCTTTCTTT CASSLILNTEAFF
TRBD1 TRBJ1-4 TRBV7-8 - TGTGCCAGCAGCCTGTTTCTGACAGGGCAAAAGGAAAAACTGTTTTTT CASSLFLTGQKEKLFF
- TRBJ2-5 TRBV7-6 - TGTGCCAGCAGCCCTTCGGGGGAGACCCAGTACTTC CASSPSGETQYF
TRBD2 TRBJ2-7 TRBV28 - TGTGCCAGCAAGTTCGGGGGAGGGTTGTACGAGCAGTACTTC CASKFGGGLYEQYF
TRBD2 TRBJ2-4 TRBV6-1 - TGTGCCAGCAGTGACCCTTTACTAGCGGGAGGCATTCAGTACTTC CASSDPLLAGGIQYF
TRBD1 TRBJ1-2 TRBV15 - TGTGCCACCAGCATGCGACAGGGTGGAGGCTACACCTTC CATSMRQGGGYTF
- TRBJ2-1 TRBV10-3 - TGTGCCATCAGTGCGACGGGCAATGAGCAGTTCTTC CAISATGNEQFF
TRBD1 TRBJ2-7 TRBV5-4 - TGTGCCAGCAGCTCCCCGGGACAGGGGGCAAATTTTGGGGACTTC CASSSPGQGANFGDF
- TRBJ1-1 TRBV5-4 - TGTGCCAGCAGCCACTTATTCGGGAACACTGAAGCTTTCTTT CASSHLFGNTEAFF
- TRBJ2-7 TRBV4-2 - TGTGCCAGCAGCCAGGATCCGGGACTAGGGGGCCTTTACGAGCAGTACTTC CASSQDPGLGGLYEQYF
- TRBJ2-3 TRBV28 - TGTGCCAGCACCTCCTGGACAGATACGCAGTATTTT CASTSWTDTQYF
- TRBJ1-2 TRBV6-5 once TGTGCCAGCAGTTCGGACCCCTGGGATGGCTACACCTTC CASSSDPWDGYTF
TRBD1 TRBJ2-7 TRBV7-2 - TGTGCCAGCAGCTTAGCCGGGACAGGGAACTCCTACGAGCAGTACTTC CASSLAGTGNSYEQYF
TRBD1 TRBJ1-1 TRBV6-1 - TGTGCCAGCAGTCTTAATCAGGGGGGAGATACTGAAGCTTTCTTT CASSLNQGGDTEAFF
- TRBJ1-2 TRBV30 few TGTGCCTGGAGTGTAAGGATCACCTATGGCTACACCTTC CAWSVRITYGYTF
- TRBJ1-2 TRBV7-2 - TGTGCCAGCAGCCGACAATACCCGGGGAAGGACTATGGCTACACCTTC CASSRQYPGKDYGYTF
TRBD1 TRBJ2-7 TRBV5-1 - TGCGCCAGCAGATTGGCGGACAGGGCATTCTACGAGCAGTACTTC CASRLADRAFYEQYF
- TRBJ1-1 TRBV7-3 - TGTGCCAGCAGCTCCCAAGGGGCCACTGAAGCTTTCTTT CASSSQGATEAFF
- TRBJ2-7 TRBV6-1 - TGTGCCAGCAGTGAAAGGAGGATTTACGAGCAGTACTTC CASSERRIYEQYF
- TRBJ1-2 TRBV25-1 - TGTGCCAGCAGGGGCTTCCTACCTTTAAGCCTTTCCTATGGCTACACCTTC CASRGFLPLSLSYGYTF
- TRBJ2-7 TRBV7-9 - TGTGCCAGCAGCTCAAACAGGGCCCCCGCCTACGAGCAGTACTTC CASSSNRAPAYEQYF
- TRBJ1-1 TRBV28 once TGTGCCAGCAGCAAGGGGGGATTTGCCACTGAAGCTTTCTTT CASSKGGFATEAFF